Each of the 5 T cell receptor beta chains below was sequenced from the same sample in a study of liver allograft versus peripheral blood T cells. On the study more broadly: Comparative analysis was performed on T cell receptor repertoires from transplanted livers and from recipients' peripheral blood.

TCRdb re-analysed the reads in MiXCR, keeping a single row per CDR3 protein. The table shows around 12,000 distinct CDR3 sequences, with 18% occurring only once. The origin of the receptors is a human patient who had a liver transplant. Some T cells may be graft donor cells.

Many counts were recorded for this clonotype. The genes are TRBV15 and TRBJ1-2; the D gene is possibly TRBD1 (6 bases). The germline V and J ends were trimmed by 1 base and 2 bases, with 11 bases remaining between them. The CDR3 is 15 amino acids. Germline CDR1 LNHNV, CDR2 YYDKDF (reference sequence). The CDR3 loop is CATSRGGGENYGYTF. Written as DNA, the CDR3 is TGTGCCACCAGCAGAGGAGGGGGGGAAAACTATGGCTACACCTTC.

This clonotype was seen a few times. CDR3 DNA: TGTGCCAGCAGGCCTGACAGGGGGCATCCAGATACGCAGTATTTT. It encodes CASRPDRGHPDTQYF. The rearrangement uses TRBV7-2 and TRBJ2-3; 10 bases agree with TRBD1. Germline CDR1 SGHTA, CDR2 FQGNSA. The junction had 7 bases not matched to a gene; V was cut back by 6 bases and J by 4 bases. The length of the CDR3 is 15 residues.

This clonotype was recorded once. This chain connects TRBV28 to TRBJ1-2, with D possibly matching TRBD1 (6 bases). The length of the CDR3 is 15 residues. The germline CDR1 and CDR2 sequences are MDHEN and SYDVKM. The ends were cut back, 4 bases at V and 3 bases at J, with 15 bases in the middle. In DNA, the CDR3 is TGTGCCAGCAGTTCTCAACAGGGAGTGCACTATGGCTACACCTTC. It translates to CASSSQQGVHYGYTF.

This clonotype is labeled as medium-sized. V gene TRBV19 combines with J gene TRBJ1-3; TRBD1 agrees at 9 bases. The V and J ends lost 5 bases and 2 bases, in that order; junction bases with no gene match: 4. Germline V gene lookup returns CDR1 LNHDA and CDR2 SQIVND (reference sequence). CDR3 length: 15 amino acids. CDR3 residues: CASSWGQGAGNTIYF. The CDR3 nucleotides read TGTGCCAGTAGTTGGGGACAGGGCGCTGGAAACACCATATATTTT. Supplemented by reference TRBV19 and TRBJ1-3, the full variable domain reads DGGITQSPKYLFRKEGQNVTLSCEQNLNHDAMYWYRQDPGQGLRLIYYSQIVNDFQKGDIAEGYSVSREKKESFPLTVTSAQKNPTAFYLCASSWGQGAGNTIYFGEGSWLTVV.

The chain carries TRBV10-2 and TRBJ1-1; no definite D call. The CDR3 contains 12 residues. Germline V lookup: CDR1 WSHSY, CDR2 SAAADI. Trimming took off 8 bases at V and 5 bases at J, with 12 bases between the two ends. The CDR3 nucleotides are TGCGCCAGCTCCATAATGTGGACTGAAGCTTTCTTT. Translation: CASSIMWTEAFF.